This T cell receptor (beta chain) comes out of a study of patients and donors after allogeneic stem cell transplantation (dated by TCRdb to 2018 to 2020). Libraries were built with RT-PCR. The listed sequencing device is NextSeq 550. TCRdb took the public reads, trimmed them with fastp at Q25, ran MiXCR for clone calling and kept in-frame beta chains. Merged by CDR3 protein, the rows form single entries marked with the most common genes and DNA. This sample gives 190,000 or so distinct CDR3 sequences in total; less than 45% of them show up just once. 33% of the sample is held by the ten biggest clonotypes. The junction shows trimming of 5 bases on V and 2 bases on J, and the gene matches do not reach 5 bases of it. The CDR3 starts with the cysteine, ends with the phenylalanine, and has 14 residues. The kept DNA is CDR3 alone, 42 bases in frame from the first base. As for this clonotype: Its antigen has not been determined. No clone much larger than this one lies a single base away; base qualities are absent.

In this chain, TRBV12-3 or TRBV12-4 is recombined with TRBJ2-5; 7 bases in the junction line up with TRBD1. The sample taken for sequencing was blood, either unsorted or a sorted T cell fraction (not recorded which). The clonotype comes from a human donor who was either an allogeneic HSCT recipient or a stem cell or donor lymphocyte infusion donor (not recorded which). It is not recorded whose cells these are; they may come from a transplant donor. The DNA sequence follows: TGTGCCAGCAGTATAGACAGGGTACAAGAGACCCAGTACTTC. This gives the protein CASSIDRVQETQYF.